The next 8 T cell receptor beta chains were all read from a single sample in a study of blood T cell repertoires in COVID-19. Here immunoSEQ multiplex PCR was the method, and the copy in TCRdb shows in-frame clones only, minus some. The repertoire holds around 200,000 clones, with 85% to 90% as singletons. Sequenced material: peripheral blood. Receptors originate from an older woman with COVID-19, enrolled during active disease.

CDR3 amino acids: CATSRDPRGLRGYTF. In nucleotides, the CDR3 is TGTGCCACCAGCAGAGATCCCAGGGGGCTGCGAGGCTACACCTTC. The chain carries TRBV15 and TRBJ1-2, with 8 bases aligning to TRBD1. V was clipped by 0 bases and J by 8 bases; unmatched bases: 8. Germline V gene sequence: CDR1 LNHNV, CDR2 YYDKDF (reference sequence). The length of the CDR3 is 15 residues.

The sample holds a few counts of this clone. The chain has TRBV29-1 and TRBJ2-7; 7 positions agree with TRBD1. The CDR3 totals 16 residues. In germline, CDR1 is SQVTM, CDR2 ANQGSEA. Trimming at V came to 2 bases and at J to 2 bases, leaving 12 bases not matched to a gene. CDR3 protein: CSVELGAEGAPYEQYF. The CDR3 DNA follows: TGCAGCGTTGAACTGGGGGCCGAGGGGGCCCCCTACGAGCAGTACTTC.

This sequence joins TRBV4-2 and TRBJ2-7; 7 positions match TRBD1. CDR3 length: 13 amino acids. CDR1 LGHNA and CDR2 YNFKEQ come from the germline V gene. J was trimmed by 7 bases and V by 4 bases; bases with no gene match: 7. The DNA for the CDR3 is TGTGCCAGCAGCCTCAACAGGGGCGGAGAGCAGTACTTC. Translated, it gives CASSLNRGGEQYF.

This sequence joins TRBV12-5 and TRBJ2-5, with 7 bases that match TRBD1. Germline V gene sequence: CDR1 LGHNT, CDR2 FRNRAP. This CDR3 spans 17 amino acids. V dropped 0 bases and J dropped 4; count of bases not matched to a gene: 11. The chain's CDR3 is CASGLVQGGAGRETQYF. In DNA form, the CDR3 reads TGTGCTAGTGGTTTGGTACAAGGGGGCGCAGGGAGAGAGACCCAGTACTTC.

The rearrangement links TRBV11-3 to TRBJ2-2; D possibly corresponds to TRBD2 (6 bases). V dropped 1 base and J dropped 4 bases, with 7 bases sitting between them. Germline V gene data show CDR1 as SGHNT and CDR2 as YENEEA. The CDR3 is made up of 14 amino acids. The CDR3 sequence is CASSLGRATGELFF. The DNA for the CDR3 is TGTGCCAGCAGCTTAGGGAGGGCCACCGGGGAGCTGTTTTTT. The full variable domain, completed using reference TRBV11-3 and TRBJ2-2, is EAGVVQSPRYKIIEKKQPVAFWCNPISGHNTLYWYLQNLGQGPELLIRYENEEAVDDSQLPKDRFSAERLKGVDSTLKIQPAELGDSAVYLCASSLGRATGELFFGEGSRLTVL.

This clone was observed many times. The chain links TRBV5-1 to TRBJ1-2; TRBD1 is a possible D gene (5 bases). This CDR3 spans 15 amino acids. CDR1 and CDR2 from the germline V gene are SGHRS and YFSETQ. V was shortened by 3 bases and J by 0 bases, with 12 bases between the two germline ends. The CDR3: CASSSRTTANYGYTF. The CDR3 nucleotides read TGCGCCAGCAGCTCACGGACAACAGCTAACTATGGCTACACCTTC.

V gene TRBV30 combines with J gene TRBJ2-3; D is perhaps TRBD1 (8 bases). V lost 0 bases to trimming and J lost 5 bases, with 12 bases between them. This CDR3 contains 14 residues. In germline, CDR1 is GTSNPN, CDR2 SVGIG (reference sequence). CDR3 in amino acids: CAWSVTGGGDTQYF. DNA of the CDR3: TGTGCCTGGAGTGTTACAGGGGGGGGAGATACGCAGTATTTT.

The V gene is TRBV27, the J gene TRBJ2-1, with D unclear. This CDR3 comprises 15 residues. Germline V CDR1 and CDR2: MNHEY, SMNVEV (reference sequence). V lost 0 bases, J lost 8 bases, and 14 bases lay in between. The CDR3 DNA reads TGTGCCAGCAGTTTATCGAGACTTCCGATGGATGAGCAGTTCTTC. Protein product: CASSLSRLPMDEQFF.